Sequencing of this T cell receptor (beta chain) was carried out in a study of Graves' ophthalmopathy and Graves' hyperthyroidism. This clonotype was detected a few times. Amplification from RNA transcripts yielded the TCR beta CDR3 regions. HTBI primers served in a first-round RT-PCR, which a second-round multiplex PCR followed. TCRdb re-analysed the multiplex PCR reads in MiXCR, keeping a single row per CDR3 protein. This sample has hundreds of thousands of distinct CDR3 sequences, with around 21% found just once. Trimming shortened V by 6 bases and J by 7 bases, and 16 bases separated the two germline ends. Germline lookup yields CDR1 SGHRS and CDR2 YFSETQ. The CDR3 contains 13 residues.

Sequenced material: peripheral blood. The chain employs TRBV5-1 and TRBJ1-1; the D gene is possibly TRBD1 (5 bases). The receptor was isolated from a woman under 30 with stable Graves' hyperthyroidism. The DNA of the CDR3 is TGCGCCAGCAAACGGGGGAGTATTAGTGAAGCTTTCTTT. It yields the protein CASKRGSISEAFF.